The 14 T cell receptor beta chains below were found in one sample sequenced in a study of cytomegalovirus exposure and HLA in healthy donors. 13 Jbeta primers and 60 Vbeta primers were used for the PCR. This table comes from immunoSEQ multiplex PCR, and its TCRdb copy is limited to in-frame clones, with some not included. The profile shows some 170,000 clones, 60% to 80% of them singletons. Sequenced: PBMCs. The receptors originated from a man younger than 30 in good health and CMV-seropositive.

J is TRBJ1-2 and V is TRBV5-1; D perhaps matches TRBD1 (6 bases). There are 16 residues in the CDR3. Germline V gene lookup returns CDR1 SGHRS and CDR2 YFSETQ. Trimming took 4 bases from V and 4 from J, leaving 20 bases between them. CDR3 loop: CASSQSLYQGTYGYTF. CDR3 coding DNA: TGCGCCAGCAGCCAAAGTCTCTACCAGGGGACCTATGGCTACACCTTC.

The chain carries TRBV2 and TRBJ2-5; 8 nucleotides match TRBD1. The V and J ends lost 6 bases and 1 base, in that order; junction bases with no gene match: 4. CDR3 length: 14 amino acids. CDR1 and CDR2 from the germline V gene are SNHLY and FYNNEI. The CDR3 reads CASRPGGPQETQYF. In nucleotides, the CDR3 is TGTGCCAGCAGACCAGGGGGCCCCCAAGAGACCCAGTACTTC.

The chain uses TRBV12-5 and TRBJ1-5, with TRBD1 matching over 8 bases. V lost 2 bases, J lost 7 bases, and 13 bases stayed unmatched. This CDR3 is 17 amino acids long. Germline CDR1 reads LGHNT; CDR2 reads FRNRAP. CDR3 nucleotides: TGTGCTAGTGGTTTGTTCTCCGGACAGGGCGTGGGGCAGCCCCAGCATTTT. Its protein product is CASGLFSGQGVGQPQHF. Full variable domain (remainder filled in from reference TRBV12-5 and TRBJ1-5): DARVTQTPRHKVTEMGQEVTMRCQPILGHNTVFWYRQTMMQGLELLAYFRNRAPLDDSGMPKDRFSAEMPDATLATLKIQPSEPRDSAVYFCASGLFSGQGVGQPQHFGDGTRLSIL.

The chain uses TRBV2 and TRBJ2-5; D is ambiguous. V shed 7 bases and J shed 1 base, with 10 bases lying between them. The CDR3 spans 13 residues. Germline CDR1 and CDR2: SNHLY and FYNNEI. The CDR3 coding sequence is TGTGCCAGCACCCAGAACACCCAAGAGACCCAGTACTTC. Amino acids: CASTQNTQETQYF.

V is TRBV7-9 and J is TRBJ1-4; the match to TRBD1 covers 8 bases. From germline, CDR1 is SEHNR and CDR2 FQNEAQ (reference sequence). The ends lost 1 base at V and 8 bases at J; junction bases unmatched: 9. The CDR3 runs to 16 residues. The CDR3 region is CASSLEGQGAGEKLFF. The CDR3 DNA reads TGTGCCAGCAGCTTAGAAGGGCAGGGGGCCGGGGAAAAACTGTTTTTT.

J is TRBJ1-2 and V is TRBV7-9, with D tentatively TRBD1 (6 bases). The germline V gene encodes CDR1 SEHNR and CDR2 FQNEAQ (reference sequence). The CDR3 extends over 14 amino acids. The germline V and J ends were trimmed by 5 bases and 2 bases, with 12 bases remaining between them. CDR3 residues: CASSLGQKNYGYTF. The CDR3 DNA reads TGTGCCAGCAGCCTAGGACAGAAAAACTATGGCTACACCTTC.

V and J are TRBV7-8 and TRBJ2-2; 8 nucleotides align to TRBD2. The CDR3 covers 15 residues. Per the germline V gene, CDR1 is SGHVS and CDR2 is FQNEAQ. With 1 base clipped from V and 4 bases from J, the junction kept 2 bases outside the gene matches. CDR3 in DNA: TGTGCCAGCAGCTTAGTTAGCGGGGCCACCGGGGAGCTGTTTTTT. It specifies CASSLVSGATGELFF.

Comment on this clone: A junction boundary mismatches the germline segment, possibly from a read error. This chain joins TRBV5-1 and TRBJ2-7; tentative D call: TRBD2 (6 bases). Per germline, CDR1 SGHRS and CDR2 YFSETQ. The CDR3 spans 14 residues. CDR3 bases: TGCGCCAGCAGCTCCGGGACTCCTGTCTACGGGCAGTACTTC. Translated, it gives CASSSGTPVYGQYF. The full variable domain, in which reference TRBV5-1 and TRBJ2-7 provide the parts outside the CDR3, is KAGVTQTPRYLIKTRGQQVTLSCSPISGHRSVSWYQQTPGQGLQFLFEYFSETQRNKGNFPGRFSGRQFSNSRSEMNVSTLELGDSALYLCASSSGTPVYGQYFGPGTRLTVT.

The sample holds a few counts of this clone. V and J are TRBV6-5 and TRBJ2-7; D gene unclear. The ends were cut back, 0 bases at V and 0 bases at J, with 6 bases in the middle. Germline V gene data show CDR1 as MNHEY and CDR2 as SVGAGI. The CDR3 loop spans 14 amino acids. This CDR3 reads CASSYSRLSYEQYF. The CDR3 nucleotides are TGTGCCAGCAGTTACTCGAGACTCTCCTACGAGCAGTACTTC.

V usage is TRBV13 and J usage is TRBJ1-3; D might be TRBD1 (5 bases). V lost 5 bases to trimming and J lost 3 bases, with 26 bases between them. Germline V lookup: CDR1 PRHDT, CDR2 FYEKMQ (reference sequence). This CDR3 is built from 19 residues. CDR3 in amino acids: CASSGTGTPGWPHGNTIYF. The DNA for the CDR3 is TGTGCCAGCAGCGGTACCGGGACTCCCGGATGGCCCCATGGAAACACCATATATTTT.

Turning to this clone: Additional DNA sequences in this sample encode the identical CDR3. This sequence joins TRBV6-6 and TRBJ2-7; 10 nucleotides agree with TRBD1. The CDR3 covers 15 residues. Per the germline V gene, CDR1 is MNHNY and CDR2 is SVGAGI (reference sequence). V trimming: 6 bases; J trimming: 6 bases; junction bases outside the gene matches: 11. Here the CDR3 reads CASRRDRGVPTEQYF. CDR3 DNA sequence: TGTGCCAGCAGGCGGGACAGGGGAGTCCCCACCGAGCAGTACTTC.

The V gene is TRBV9, the J gene TRBJ2-7; D perhaps matches TRBD2 (5 bases). Germline assignment: CDR1 SGDLS and CDR2 YYNGEE. This CDR3 is 15 amino acids long. V lost 3 bases to trimming and J lost 6 bases, with 19 bases between them. The CDR3 loop reads CASSATDGLYGEQYF. In DNA form, the CDR3 reads TGTGCCAGCAGCGCAACGGACGGACTCTACGGCGAGCAGTACTTC.

Comments on this clone: This sample includes further DNA sequences coding for the same CDR3. The genes are TRBV27 and TRBJ2-7; 7 bases are shared with TRBD1. The CDR3 is 14 amino acids. Germline V gene sequence: CDR1 MNHEY, CDR2 SMNVEV (reference sequence). The junction had 12 bases not matched to a gene; V was cut back by 7 bases and J by 6 bases. CDR3 sequence: CASTSGQGVGEQYF. The CDR3 bases are TGTGCCAGCACCTCAGGGCAGGGGGTTGGCGAGCAGTACTTC.

The CDR3 DNA sequence: TGCAGCGTCGACCCGGGACAGGGGGCTAACTATGGCTACACCTTC. This gives the protein CSVDPGQGANYGYTF. The rearrangement joins TRBV29-1 to TRBJ1-2, with TRBD1 identical over 11 bases. V gave up 6 bases and J gave up 0 bases; unmatched junction bases: 6. The CDR3 contains 15 residues. The germline V gene encodes CDR1 SQVTM and CDR2 ANQGSEA.